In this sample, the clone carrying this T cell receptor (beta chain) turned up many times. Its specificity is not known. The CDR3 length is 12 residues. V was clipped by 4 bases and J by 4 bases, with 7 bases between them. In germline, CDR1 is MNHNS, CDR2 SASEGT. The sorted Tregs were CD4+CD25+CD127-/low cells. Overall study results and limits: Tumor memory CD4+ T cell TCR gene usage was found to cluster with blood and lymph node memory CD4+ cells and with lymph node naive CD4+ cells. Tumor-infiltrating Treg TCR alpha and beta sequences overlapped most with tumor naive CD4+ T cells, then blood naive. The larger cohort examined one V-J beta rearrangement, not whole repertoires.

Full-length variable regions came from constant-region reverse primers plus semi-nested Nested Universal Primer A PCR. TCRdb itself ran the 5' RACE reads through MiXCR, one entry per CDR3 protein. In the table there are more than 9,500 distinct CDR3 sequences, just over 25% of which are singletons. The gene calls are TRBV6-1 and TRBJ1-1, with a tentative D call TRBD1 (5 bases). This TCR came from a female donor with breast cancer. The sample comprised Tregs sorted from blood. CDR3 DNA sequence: TGTGCCAGCAGTGGGGGGGGCACTGAAGCTTTCTTT. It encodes CASSGGGTEAFF.